Below are 6 T cell receptor beta chains sequenced from a single sample in a study of T-cell reconstitution after alpha-beta-depleted transplantation in children. It was with unique molecular identifiers that the TCRbeta library was prepared. TCRdb ran MiXCR on the PCR reads and lists one entry per CDR3 protein. The repertoire includes fewer than 1 million distinct CDR3 sequences, 16% of them detected once, and 5% sits in the top ten. The sample here was PBMCs, mostly from graft donor cells, taken 360 days after TCRalphabeta/CD19-depleted stem cell transplant. Receptor source: a male patient between 5 and 17 years old who had a stem cell transplant for acute lymphoblastic leukemia, so the T cells may come from the graft donor.

This clonotype was detected a few times. J is TRBJ2-1 and V is TRBV5-1; possibly TRBD1 for D (6 bases). Germline V gives CDR1 SGHRS, CDR2 YFSETQ. Trimming took off 1 base at V and 5 bases at J, with 13 bases between the two ends. The CDR3 runs 15 residues. The CDR3: CASSLFRGQNNEQFF. The CDR3 coding sequence is TGCGCCAGCAGCTTGTTTAGGGGACAAAACAATGAGCAGTTCTTC.

The CDR3 DNA follows: TGTGCCAGCAGGGACGAGCGGGTGCTCGGCTACGAGCAGTACTTC. It codes for CASRDERVLGYEQYF. The chain employs TRBV12-3 or TRBV12-4 and TRBJ2-7, with a tentative D call TRBD2 (6 bases). The V end lost 6 bases, the J end lost 3 bases, and 18 bases lay between the germline ends. This CDR3 contains 15 residues.

In its sample, this clonotype was seen a few times. This chain uses TRBV7-9 with TRBJ1-4; no definite D call. This CDR3 comprises 16 residues. Germline CDR1 is SEHNR and CDR2 is FQNEAQ (reference sequence). Between the trimmed V and J ends, which lost 6 bases and 0 bases, there was a span of 14 bases. The CDR3 sequence: CASSSTEVATNEKLFF. In DNA, the CDR3 is TGTGCCAGCAGTAGCACGGAGGTTGCAACTAATGAAAAACTGTTTTTT.

Comment on this clonotype: The CDR3 ends on some other residue instead of the conserved phenylalanine or tryptophan, so this is likely a read error. The V gene is TRBV5-1, the J gene TRBJ2-3; 9 bases align to TRBD1. Germline-derived CDR1 and CDR2 are SGHRS and YFSETQ. This CDR3 is 17 amino acids long. V shed 3 bases and J 4 bases; nucleotides not matched to a gene: 12. The CDR3 is CASSSGTGKKAADTQYC. CDR3 nucleotide sequence: TGCGCCAGCAGCTCCGGGACAGGGAAAAAAGCGGCAGATACGCAGTATTGT.

This clonotype was seen ten or more times. The V and J genes are TRBV29-1 and TRBJ2-3, with TRBD2 identical over 11 bases. The CDR3 length is 14 residues. V shed 1 base and J 4 bases; nucleotides not matched to a gene: 1. Germline V CDR1 and CDR2: SQVTM, ANQGSEA. CDR3 loop: CSVEASGRSDTQYF. DNA of the CDR3: TGCAGCGTTGAAGCTAGCGGGAGGTCAGATACGCAGTATTTT.

This clonotype was seen repeatedly, ten times or more. The chain uses TRBV10-3 and TRBJ1-1; TRBD1 matches 12 bases. V trimming: 3 bases; J trimming: 6 bases; junction bases outside the gene matches: 2. Germline V gives CDR1 ENHRY, CDR2 SYGVKD. CDR3 length: 14 amino acids. CDR3: CAISDGTGGPEAFF. The CDR3 DNA reads TGTGCCATCAGTGACGGGACAGGGGGCCCTGAAGCTTTCTTT.